What follows are 30 T cell receptor beta chains derived from one specimen sequenced in a study of T cells after yellow fever vaccination. TCRdb analysed the 5' RACE reads with MiXCR anew, one entry per CDR3 protein. The data contain some 500,000 distinct CDR3 sequences, roughly 14% of them singletons. This material consisted of PBMCs, taken on the day of the yellow fever booster vaccination. The receptors stem from a man younger than 40 who received the YFV17D yellow fever vaccine.

This clonotype occurred a few times. The chain employs TRBV11-2 and TRBJ2-3, with TRBD1 identical over 8 bases. CDR1 and CDR2 from the germline V gene are SGHAT and FQNNGV. This CDR3 has 17 residues. Trimming took 0 bases from V and 0 from J; bases not matched to a gene: 5. CDR3 region: CASSLDLRTGSTDTQYF. For the CDR3, the DNA is TGTGCCAGCAGCTTAGATCTCCGGACAGGGAGCACAGATACGCAGTATTTT.

V is TRBV3-1 and J is TRBJ1-6; D gene uncertain. The germline CDR1 and CDR2 sequences are LGHDT and YNNKEL (reference sequence). V lost 4 bases to trimming and J lost 0 bases, with 10 bases between them. This CDR3 comprises 16 residues. The CDR3 DNA sequence: TGTGCCAGCAGCCTCCTCGGGAACTCCTATAATTCACCCCTCCACTTT. Translation gives CASSLLGNSYNSPLHF.

The rearrangement links TRBV4-1 to TRBJ2-2, with D uncertain. The CDR3 consists of 14 residues. Trimming removed 3 bases from V and 0 bases from J, with 5 bases in between. The germline gives CDR1 MGHRA, CDR2 YSYEKL. The CDR3: CASSHVANTGELFF. DNA for the CDR3: TGCGCCAGCAGCCATGTCGCGAACACCGGGGAGCTGTTTTTT.

This clonotype was observed once. The chain joins TRBV12-3 or TRBV12-4 to TRBJ2-2; TRBD2 agrees at 7 bases. The CDR3 is 15 amino acids. Trimming took 7 bases from V and 6 from J; bases not matched to a gene: 11. The CDR3 DNA reads TGTGCCAGCAACGTGGTGGGGAGGGCCCCCGGGGAGCTGTTTTTT. Protein sequence: CASNVVGRAPGELFF.

This clonotype was counted ten times or more. The gene calls are TRBV5-1 and TRBJ2-1, with no clear D. CDR1 and CDR2 (germline): SGHRS, YFSETQ. Trimming stripped 4 bases from V and 2 bases from J, with 7 bases between. This CDR3 comprises 13 residues. CDR3 DNA sequence: TGCGCCAGCAGCCCTGGAACCTACAATGAGCAGTTCTTC. The encoded protein is CASSPGTYNEQFF.

The CDR3, as DNA: TGCAGTGCTAGTAGCGGGAGGAGGAGGGCCGGGGAGCTGTTTTTT. This gives the protein CSASSGRRRAGELFF. The rearrangement joins TRBV20-1 to TRBJ2-2; 10 nucleotides agree with TRBD2. V was pared by 3 bases and J by 6 bases, with 7 bases of the junction left unmatched. The CDR3 loop spans 15 amino acids. Germline V CDR1 and CDR2: DFQATT, SNEGSKA (reference sequence).

DNA for the CDR3: TGTGCCACCAGCAGAGATAAGGGACGGGGTCAGCCCCAGCATTTT. Protein product: CATSRDKGRGQPQHF. The chain combines TRBV15 with TRBJ1-5, with D maybe TRBD1 (5 bases). The length of the CDR3 is 15 residues. The V gene lost 0 bases and the J gene lost 6 bases, with 12 bases spanning the gap. The germline V gene has CDR1 LNHNV and CDR2 YYDKDF (reference sequence).

This clonotype was detected only a few times. The chain has TRBV12-3 or TRBV12-4 and TRBJ2-2, with D possibly matching TRBD1 (6 bases). The germline V and J ends were trimmed by 5 bases and 5 bases, with 15 bases remaining between them. CDR3 size: 15 residues. CDR3 bases: TGTGCCAGCAGTCTAATAACAGGGAGAACCGGGGAGCTGTTTTTT. Its protein is CASSLITGRTGELFF.

The gene calls are TRBV14 and TRBJ2-4; possible D gene TRBD1, 5 bases. CDR3 length: 16 residues. Between the trimmed V and J ends, which lost 3 bases and 3 bases, there was a span of 15 bases. Germline V gives CDR1 SGHDN, CDR2 FVKESK. CDR3 in amino acids: CASSHRHWGLKNIQYF. CDR3 sequence (DNA): TGTGCCAGCAGCCATCGACATTGGGGCCTCAAAAACATTCAGTACTTC.

There are a few counts of this clonotype. This sequence joins TRBV6-5 and TRBJ2-1; D is ambiguous. Germline V gene sequence: CDR1 MNHEY, CDR2 SVGAGI. V gave up 0 bases and J gave up 14 bases, with 8 bases separating them. The CDR3 has 11 residues. DNA of the CDR3: TGTGCCAGCAGTTACTCCCGAAAGGAGTTCTTC. It encodes CASSYSRKEFF.

This clonotype turned up a few times. CDR3: CASSYARGPQHF. In DNA, the CDR3 is TGTGCCAGCAGTTACGCGAGGGGGCCCCAGCATTTT. V gene TRBV6-5 combines with J gene TRBJ1-5; D may be TRBD1 (5 bases). The length of the CDR3 is 12 residues. V lost 2 bases and J 9 bases, leaving 8 bases between the germline ends. Germline CDR1 is MNHEY and CDR2 is SVGAGI.

This clonotype occurred a few times. The chain has TRBV24-1 and TRBJ2-1; TRBD1 agrees at 9 bases. Germline assignment: CDR1 KGHDR and CDR2 SFDVKD. The V gene end was trimmed by 2 bases and the J gene end by 8 bases; junction bases not matched to a gene: 6. The CDR3 is made up of 15 amino acids. Here the CDR3 DNA reads TGTGCCACCAGTGATTCGGGACAGGGCCGGGATGAGCAGTTCTTC. It is translated as CATSDSGQGRDEQFF.

This sequence joins TRBV10-3 and TRBJ2-1; D is unclear. Looked up from germline, CDR1 is ENHRY and CDR2 is SYGVKD. The CDR3 has 13 amino acids. V shed 2 bases and J shed 3 bases, with 5 bases lying between them. The CDR3, as DNA: TGTGCCATCAGTGAGAATAACTACAATGAGCAGTTCTTC. Encoded protein: CAISENNYNEQFF.

This clonotype was recorded once. The rearrangement uses TRBV6-5 and TRBJ2-7, with TRBD1 identical over 8 bases. The germline CDR1 and CDR2 sequences are MNHEY and SVGAGI. The CDR3 spans 15 residues. The ends lost 2 bases at V and 6 bases at J; junction bases unmatched: 9. In DNA, the CDR3 is TGTGCCAGCAGTTACACCCAGGGGGCTTCAGGCGAGCAGTACTTC. It translates to CASSYTQGASGEQYF.

The V call is TRBV12-3 or TRBV12-4, the J call TRBJ2-7, with 13 nucleotides matching TRBD2. The CDR3 is 16 residues long. V was pared by 0 bases and J by 4 bases, with 3 bases of the junction left unmatched. CDR3 sequence: CASSLARTSGRYEQYF. CDR3 DNA: TGTGCCAGCAGTTTAGCGAGGACTAGCGGGAGATACGAGCAGTACTTC.

As for this clonotype: Mismatch with germline at one junction end may stem from a read error. V is TRBV11-2 and J is TRBJ2-1; D is perhaps TRBD1 or TRBD2 (5 bases each). CDR1 is SGHAT and CDR2 is FQNNGV in the germline V gene. CDR3 length: 15 residues. This CDR3 reads CASSLRDRSYNELFF. For the CDR3, the DNA is TGTGCCAGCAGCTTACGGGACCGGTCCTACAATGAGCTGTTCTTC.

CDR3 region: CASNGGRAETQYF. The CDR3 DNA reads TGTGCCAGTAACGGCGGGAGAGCGGAGACCCAGTACTTC. The chain links TRBV19 to TRBJ2-5, with 7 bases lining up with TRBD2. V trimming: 7 bases; J trimming: 5 bases; junction bases outside the gene matches: 7. CDR3 length: 13 residues. Germline lookup yields CDR1 LNHDA and CDR2 SQIVND (reference sequence).

The chain is built from TRBV19 and TRBJ2-2; 7 bases agree with TRBD1. The CDR3 is made up of 15 amino acids. The V gene end was trimmed by 7 bases and the J gene end by 3 bases; junction bases not matched to a gene: 8. Germline assignment: CDR1 LNHDA and CDR2 SQIVND (reference sequence). CDR3 sequence reads: CASTLGTGDTGELFF. CDR3 DNA: TGTGCCAGTACCCTTGGAACAGGGGACACCGGGGAGCTGTTTTTT.

V and J are TRBV10-3 and TRBJ2-7; D gene unclear. V lost 2 bases and J 3 bases, leaving 11 bases between the germline ends. Germline loops: CDR1 ENHRY, CDR2 SYGVKD. The CDR3 is 14 residues long. The CDR3 DNA reads as TGTGCCATCAGTGAGCCCGGGCTAGACTACGAGCAGTACTTC. It codes for CAISEPGLDYEQYF.

Only a few counts were recorded for this clonotype. This rearrangement joins TRBV5-1 to TRBJ2-7, with TRBD2 matching 11 bases. The CDR3 runs to 15 residues. Germline V CDR1 and CDR2: SGHRS, YFSETQ. J lost 3 bases, V lost 0 bases, and 2 bases had no gene match. The CDR3 DNA is TGCGCCAGCAGCTTGGTGGGACTAGCGGTCTACGAGCAGTACTTC. It translates to CASSLVGLAVYEQYF.

J is TRBJ2-3 and V is TRBV7-2; the D is unclear. Looked up from germline, CDR1 is SGHTA and CDR2 is FQGNSA. The CDR3 has 14 residues. V was clipped by 7 bases and J by 0 bases, with 11 bases between them. CDR3 protein: CASTTGPSTDTQYF. The CDR3 DNA is TGTGCCAGCACCACCGGACCTAGCACAGATACGCAGTATTTT.

The genes are TRBV28 and TRBJ2-3; D is perhaps TRBD1 or TRBD2 (5 bases each). CDR3 length equals 15 residues. V was cut by 4 bases and J by 4 bases, with 15 bases left in between. Germline V lookup: CDR1 MDHEN, CDR2 SYDVKM. CDR3 in DNA: TGTGCCAGCAGTTCCCTGCGGATGGGGGCAGATACGCAGTATTTT. Its protein product is CASSSLRMGADTQYF.

This clonotype was counted ten times or more. The gene calls are TRBV20-1 and TRBJ2-7, with TRBD1 matching 8 bases. This CDR3 is 14 amino acids long. The germline CDR1 and CDR2 sequences are DFQATT and SNEGSKA (reference sequence). V dropped 5 bases and J dropped 2; count of bases not matched to a gene: 8. CDR3 in DNA: TGCAGTGCTGAAGATGCGGGACAGGCCTACGAGCAGTACTTC. Translated, it gives CSAEDAGQAYEQYF.

This clonotype was recorded once. The chain carries TRBV20-1 and TRBJ2-1; D is tentatively TRBD1 or TRBD2 (6 bases each). Per germline, CDR1 DFQATT and CDR2 SNEGSKA (reference sequence). V lost 6 bases and J 6 bases, leaving 15 bases between the germline ends. CDR3 length: 13 amino acids. The chain's CDR3 is CSAPRGPSNEQFF. The CDR3 coding sequence is TGCAGTGCCCCACGGGGGCCAAGCAATGAGCAGTTCTTC.

This clonotype appeared a few times. The chain carries TRBV12-3 or TRBV12-4 and TRBJ2-1; TRBD2 is a possible D gene (5 bases). Trimming left V 6 bases short and J 9 bases short, with 9 bases between. There are 11 residues in the CDR3. CDR3 bases: TGTGCCAGCAGAACTAGTACTGAGCAGTTCTTC. Residues: CASRTSTEQFF.

This clonotype was observed a handful of times. CDR3 amino acids: CASSRSGGAGEKLFF. For the CDR3, the DNA is TGCGCCAGCAGCCGATCAGGGGGCGCAGGAGAAAAACTGTTTTTT. The chain carries TRBV4-1 and TRBJ1-4, with TRBD1 matching 8 bases. CDR3 length: 15 residues. With V trimmed by 4 bases and J by 8 bases, 9 bases remained unmatched. Looked up from germline, CDR1 is MGHRA and CDR2 is YSYEKL.

This clonotype turned up a few times. V usage is TRBV5-5 and J usage is TRBJ2-7, with no clear D. The CDR3 is 14 amino acids. The germline gives CDR1 SGHKS, CDR2 YYEKEE (reference sequence). Trimming shortened V by 1 base and J by 1 base, and 9 bases separated the two germline ends. The CDR3 reads CASSLTAISYEQYF. The CDR3 DNA reads as TGTGCCAGCAGCTTGACGGCTATTTCCTACGAGCAGTACTTC.

This clonotype showed up just a few times. The CDR3 coding sequence is TGTGCCAGCTATCAGTCTGGGGAGGGCGCAGATACGCAGTATTTT. It yields the protein CASYQSGEGADTQYF. V is TRBV7-8 and J is TRBJ2-3, with 7 bases aligning to TRBD2. The V and J ends lost 8 bases and 4 bases, in that order; junction bases with no gene match: 12. This CDR3 spans 15 amino acids. Germline loops: CDR1 SGHVS, CDR2 FQNEAQ. The full variable domain, completed using reference TRBV7-8 and TRBJ2-3, is GAGVSQSPRYKVAKRGQDVALRCDPISGHVSLFWYQQALGQGPEFLTYFQNEAQLDKSGLPSDRFFAERPEGSVSTLKIQRTQQEDSAVYLCASYQSGEGADTQYFGPGTRLTVL.

This rearrangement joins TRBV12-3 or TRBV12-4 to TRBJ1-3, with 7 bases that match TRBD1. There are 15 residues in the CDR3. V shed 7 bases and J 2 bases; nucleotides not matched to a gene: 8. Written as DNA, the CDR3 is TGTGCCAGCACCACTAGCGGGACAGCTGGAAACACCATATATTTT. Protein sequence: CASTTSGTAGNTIYF.

This chain uses TRBV7-8 with TRBJ2-3; either TRBD1 or TRBD2 may supply D (6 bases each). Deletions cut 5 bases from V and 6 bases from J, with 12 bases between. The CDR3 is made up of 13 amino acids. Germline V CDR1 and CDR2: SGHVS, FQNEAQ. CDR3 loop: CASSARRGDTQYF. CDR3 nucleotide sequence: TGTGCCAGCAGCGCCCGGAGGGGGGATACGCAGTATTTT.